The subject of this entry is one T cell receptor (beta chain). Germline V gene sequence: CDR1 LGHNA, CDR2 YSLEER. The V and J ends lost 2 bases and 1 base, in that order; junction bases with no gene match: 15. This CDR3 has 20 amino acids. This table comes from immunoSEQ multiplex PCR, and its TCRdb copy is limited to in-frame clones, with some not included. The table shows about 280,000 clones, with 70% to 90% occurring only once. These data are taken from a study of blood T cell repertoires in COVID-19. Sequenced input: peripheral blood. V is TRBV4-3 and J is TRBJ2-5; 11 bases line up with TRBD2. This TCR was sampled from a woman in her 30s with active or convalescent COVID-19. CDR3: CASSQFRTSGGRGVQETQYF. Written as DNA, the CDR3 is TGCGCCAGCAGCCAATTCCGTACTAGCGGGGGCAGAGGCGTCCAAGAGACCCAGTACTTC.